One sample yielded the 9 T cell receptor beta chains listed below, sequenced in a study of T-cell memory formation after mild COVID-19. TCRdb itself ran the 5' RACE reads through MiXCR, one entry per CDR3 protein. The data hold 300,000 to 400,000 distinct CDR3 sequences, with approximately 15% observed a single time. The source material was PBMCs or a T cell subset sorted from them (not recorded which). These receptor sequences come from a man aged 18-30 years who had mild COVID-19 (a few samples of this study predate the infection). Cell type and time point are not known.

This clonotype was counted a few times. The gene calls are TRBV28 and TRBJ1-4; D not certain. Germline CDR1 and CDR2: MDHEN and SYDVKM. V shed 6 bases and J shed 7 bases, with 24 bases lying between them. The CDR3 loop spans 17 amino acids. This CDR3 reads CASSNQPPGSGSEKLFF. The CDR3 DNA reads as TGTGCCAGCAGCAACCAACCCCCAGGCTCCGGTAGTGAAAAACTGTTTTTT.

There are a few counts of this clonotype. The genes are TRBV20-1 and TRBJ2-1; D not certain. The germline V gene encodes CDR1 DFQATT and CDR2 SNEGSKA (reference sequence). Trimming cost V 5 bases and J 2 bases, with 13 bases left between them. This CDR3 comprises 14 residues. This chain's CDR3 is CSALEAAPYNEQFF. The DNA for the CDR3 is TGCAGTGCTCTTGAGGCCGCTCCCTACAATGAGCAGTTCTTC.

There are many counts of this clonotype. This rearrangement joins TRBV12-3 or TRBV12-4 to TRBJ2-1; 8 bases map to TRBD1. The V segment lost 6 bases and the J segment 1 base; nucleotides outside the gene matches: 5. This CDR3 spans 15 amino acids. The CDR3 nucleotides are TGTGCCAGCAGCTCAGGACAGGGTTCCTACAATGAGCAGTTCTTC. Its translation is CASSSGQGSYNEQFF.

This clonotype was observed many times. The V call is TRBV5-6, the J call TRBJ1-1, with a weak D call TRBD1 (5 bases). The CDR3 has 16 residues. Between the trimmed V and J ends, which lost 4 bases and 8 bases, there was a span of 24 bases. Germline V gene data show CDR1 as SGHDT and CDR2 as YYEEEE. The DNA for the CDR3 is TGTGCCAGCAGCCCTTGGCCGGCAGGGCAGACTTTCGAAGCTTTCTTT. Protein sequence: CASSPWPAGQTFEAFF.

The chain has TRBV10-3 and TRBJ1-1; D is undetermined. CDR3 length: 13 residues. V was pared by 4 bases and J by 2 bases, with 8 bases between. Per germline, CDR1 ENHRY and CDR2 SYGVKD. CDR3 bases: TGTGCCATCAGTGTAGACGGAAACACTGAAGCTTTCTTT. It codes for CAISVDGNTEAFF.

The CDR3 DNA reads as TGTGCCAGCAGTTTAGGACAGGGTCAATGGGAGCAGTACGTC. Translation: CASSLGQGQWEQYV. This chain connects TRBV28 to TRBJ2-7, with 8 positions matching TRBD1. The CDR3 runs 14 residues. The trim removed 2 bases at V and 7 bases at J, leaving 7 bases unmatched. The germline CDR1 and CDR2 sequences are MDHEN and SYDVKM.

V gene TRBV12-3 or TRBV12-4 combines with J gene TRBJ1-3; D unresolved. V lost 6 bases to trimming and J lost 3 bases, with 9 bases between them. The CDR3 is 13 residues long. CDR3 DNA: TGTGCCAGCAGCCTCTTGGTTGGAAACACCATATATTTT. Translated: CASSLLVGNTIYF.

The V call is TRBV3-1, the J call TRBJ2-4; no firm D call. Germline V gene data show CDR1 as LGHDT and CDR2 as YNNKEL (reference sequence). Trimming removed 2 bases at V and 0 bases at J, with 8 bases between. The CDR3 contains 15 residues. CDR3 sequence reads: CASSQNYIAKNIQYF. The CDR3 nucleotides read TGTGCCAGCAGCCAAAATTACATAGCCAAAAACATTCAGTACTTC.

The rearrangement links TRBV7-2 to TRBJ1-4; TRBD1 might be the D (5 bases). The CDR3 is made up of 17 amino acids. Germline V gene data show CDR1 as SGHTA and CDR2 as FQGNSA. Deletions cut 0 bases from V and 8 bases from J, with 19 bases between. CDR3 nucleotides: TGTGCCAGCAGCTTAGCTCTGGGGGACCTGGGTCGAGAAAAACTGTTTTTT. It specifies CASSLALGDLGREKLFF.